A selection of T cell receptor beta chains follows, all from one sample in a study of regulatory T cells in long-lasting Graves disease. MiXCR, applied by TCRdb to the multiplex PCR reads, yields one record per CDR3 protein. This sample has approximately 690,000 distinct CDR3 sequences, with approximately 31% found just once. The source material was peripheral blood mononuclear cells (PBMCs), sampled when the disease was refractory, from a patient treated with antithyroid drugs. All receptors derive from a female donor with Graves disease. Both conserved end residues are part of each CDR3. Each record gives: J gene, V gene, D gene, clone size, CDR3 protein, CDR3 DNA. D genes are given only for firm matches. Expanded clones are given a class, and other clones once, few, many or no size at all.

j_call: TRBJ1-3
v_call: TRBV29-1
d_call: .
clone_size: .
cdr3_aa: CSPVGGNTIYF
cdr3_nt: TGCAGCCCAGTGGGGGGAAACACCATATATTTT

j_call: TRBJ1-4
v_call: TRBV29-1
d_call: .
clone_size: .
cdr3_aa: CSAEGTGGLDEELFF
cdr3_nt: TGCAGCGCTGAGGGGACTGGCGGGTTGGATGAAGAACTGTTTTTT

j_call: TRBJ1-3
v_call: TRBV15
d_call: .
clone_size: few
cdr3_aa: CATSRALLSGNTIYF
cdr3_nt: TGTGCCACCAGCAGGGCCCTGCTCTCTGGAAACACCATATATTTT

j_call: TRBJ1-5
v_call: TRBV27
d_call: TRBD1
clone_size: few
cdr3_aa: CASSSIPVGRGRGNQPQHF
cdr3_nt: TGTGCCAGCAGTTCAATCCCGGTGGGCAGGGGGCGAGGCAATCAGCCCCAGCATTTT

j_call: TRBJ1-1
v_call: TRBV18
d_call: .
clone_size: .
cdr3_aa: CASSPPGRMGTEAFF
cdr3_nt: TGTGCCAGCTCACCACCGGGCAGGATGGGCACTGAAGCTTTCTTT

j_call: TRBJ2-2
v_call: TRBV6-1
d_call: TRBD2
clone_size: .
cdr3_aa: CASRASGGTGELFF
cdr3_nt: TGTGCCAGCAGGGCTAGCGGGGGCACCGGGGAGCTGTTTTTT

j_call: TRBJ2-7
v_call: TRBV12-5
d_call: .
clone_size: few
cdr3_aa: CASGLGGREQYF
cdr3_nt: TGTGCTAGTGGTTTGGGGGGGCGCGAGCAGTACTTC

j_call: TRBJ2-5
v_call: TRBV20-1
d_call: TRBD2
clone_size: .
cdr3_aa: CSASADLAGGPSLQETQYF
cdr3_nt: TGCAGTGCTAGCGCTGACCTAGCGGGAGGGCCAAGCCTCCAAGAGACCCAGTACTTC

j_call: TRBJ1-1
v_call: TRBV14
d_call: .
clone_size: few
cdr3_aa: CASSPRQKTEAFF
cdr3_nt: TGTGCCAGCAGCCCAAGGCAGAAAACTGAAGCTTTCTTT

j_call: TRBJ2-5
v_call: TRBV20-1
d_call: TRBD1
clone_size: .
cdr3_aa: CSARTGKNLETQYF
cdr3_nt: TGCAGTGCCCGGACAGGGAAAAATTTGGAGACCCAGTACTTC

j_call: TRBJ2-7
v_call: TRBV12-3/TRBV12-4
d_call: TRBD2
clone_size: .
cdr3_aa: CASSRTSEYSYEQYF
cdr3_nt: TGTGCCAGCAGCCGAACTAGCGAATACTCCTACGAGCAGTACTTC

j_call: TRBJ1-5
v_call: TRBV6-1
d_call: .
clone_size: once
cdr3_aa: CASSDRARGNQPQHF
cdr3_nt: TGTGCCAGCAGTGATCGGGCCAGGGGCAATCAGCCCCAGCATTTT

j_call: TRBJ2-7
v_call: TRBV9
d_call: .
clone_size: .
cdr3_aa: CASSVVGGLDEQYF
cdr3_nt: TGTGCCAGCAGCGTAGTAGGCGGGCTGGACGAGCAGTACTTC

j_call: TRBJ1-4
v_call: TRBV28
d_call: .
clone_size: many
cdr3_aa: CASSLYSGVTNEKLFF
cdr3_nt: TGTGCCAGCAGTCTCTACTCCGGGGTGACAAATGAAAAACTGTTTTTT

j_call: TRBJ1-2
v_call: TRBV7-2
d_call: .
clone_size: few
cdr3_aa: CASSLGTRRDGYTF
cdr3_nt: TGTGCCAGCAGCTTAGGAACCCGGCGGGATGGCTACACCTTC

j_call: TRBJ2-5
v_call: TRBV29-1
d_call: .
clone_size: few
cdr3_aa: CSDRTTGTPRGTQYF
cdr3_nt: TGCAGCGACCGGACTACCGGGACCCCGAGGGGGACCCAGTACTTC

j_call: TRBJ1-2
v_call: TRBV9
d_call: .
clone_size: few
cdr3_aa: CASSVGQVGRAYGYTF
cdr3_nt: TGTGCCAGCAGCGTAGGTCAAGTCGGGAGAGCCTATGGCTACACCTTC

j_call: TRBJ1-1
v_call: TRBV30
d_call: .
clone_size: .
cdr3_aa: CAWSVLLHRAFF
cdr3_nt: TGTGCCTGGAGTGTGCTTCTCCACAGAGCTTTCTTT

j_call: TRBJ2-7
v_call: TRBV6-5
d_call: .
clone_size: .
cdr3_aa: CASSYSRVGAYEQYF
cdr3_nt: TGTGCCAGCAGTTACTCCAGGGTGGGGGCCTACGAGCAGTACTTC

j_call: TRBJ2-5
v_call: TRBV6-1
d_call: TRBD1
clone_size: many
cdr3_aa: CASGRQGFEQETQYF
cdr3_nt: TGTGCCAGCGGGAGACAGGGGTTTGAGCAAGAGACCCAGTACTTC

j_call: TRBJ1-1
v_call: TRBV9
d_call: .
clone_size: .
cdr3_aa: CASSVLQGDTEAFF
cdr3_nt: TGTGCCAGCAGCGTACTTCAGGGAGACACTGAAGCTTTCTTT

j_call: TRBJ1-2
v_call: TRBV2
d_call: TRBD1
clone_size: few
cdr3_aa: CASSQDPGQGHGYTF
cdr3_nt: TGTGCCAGCAGCCAAGATCCGGGACAGGGGCATGGCTACACCTTC

j_call: TRBJ1-2
v_call: TRBV6-5
d_call: .
clone_size: .
cdr3_aa: CASSYSHGRRDFGYTF
cdr3_nt: TGTGCCAGCAGTTACTCGCACGGCCGCCGGGACTTCGGCTACACCTTC

j_call: TRBJ1-2
v_call: TRBV28
d_call: .
clone_size: many
cdr3_aa: CASSLSLLSYGYTF
cdr3_nt: TGTGCCAGCAGTTTATCTCTTCTCTCCTATGGCTACACCTTC

j_call: TRBJ2-5
v_call: TRBV10-3
d_call: TRBD2
clone_size: few
cdr3_aa: CANNDAGDPQETQYF
cdr3_nt: TGTGCCAACAACGACGCGGGGGACCCCCAAGAGACCCAGTACTTC

j_call: TRBJ1-2
v_call: TRBV7-2
d_call: .
clone_size: .
cdr3_aa: CASSFASPGTSSKSGYTF
cdr3_nt: TGTGCCAGCAGCTTCGCGAGCCCTGGGACGAGCTCAAAGAGTGGCTACACCTTC

j_call: TRBJ2-2
v_call: TRBV20-1
d_call: .
clone_size: .
cdr3_aa: CSASSANTGELFF
cdr3_nt: TGCAGTGCTAGCAGCGCGAACACCGGGGAGCTGTTTTTT

j_call: TRBJ2-7
v_call: TRBV29-1
d_call: TRBD2
clone_size: few
cdr3_aa: CSAQALADYEQYF
cdr3_nt: TGCAGCGCCCAGGCCCTAGCGGACTACGAGCAGTACTTC

j_call: TRBJ2-7
v_call: TRBV19
d_call: .
clone_size: few
cdr3_aa: CASSGPGSYEQYF
cdr3_nt: TGTGCCAGTTCGGGGCCAGGCTCCTACGAGCAGTACTTC